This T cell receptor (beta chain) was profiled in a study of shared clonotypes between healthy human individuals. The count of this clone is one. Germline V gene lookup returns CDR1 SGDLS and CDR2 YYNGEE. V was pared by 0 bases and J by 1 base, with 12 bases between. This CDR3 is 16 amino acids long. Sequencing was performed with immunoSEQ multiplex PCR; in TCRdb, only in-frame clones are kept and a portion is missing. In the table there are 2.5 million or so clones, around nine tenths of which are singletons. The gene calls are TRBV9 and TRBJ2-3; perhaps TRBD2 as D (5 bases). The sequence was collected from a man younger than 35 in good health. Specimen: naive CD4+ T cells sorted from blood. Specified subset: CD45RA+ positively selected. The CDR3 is CASSVADSRGTDTQYF. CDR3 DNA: TGTGCCAGCAGCGTAGCGGACTCTAGGGGCACAGATACGCAGTATTTT.